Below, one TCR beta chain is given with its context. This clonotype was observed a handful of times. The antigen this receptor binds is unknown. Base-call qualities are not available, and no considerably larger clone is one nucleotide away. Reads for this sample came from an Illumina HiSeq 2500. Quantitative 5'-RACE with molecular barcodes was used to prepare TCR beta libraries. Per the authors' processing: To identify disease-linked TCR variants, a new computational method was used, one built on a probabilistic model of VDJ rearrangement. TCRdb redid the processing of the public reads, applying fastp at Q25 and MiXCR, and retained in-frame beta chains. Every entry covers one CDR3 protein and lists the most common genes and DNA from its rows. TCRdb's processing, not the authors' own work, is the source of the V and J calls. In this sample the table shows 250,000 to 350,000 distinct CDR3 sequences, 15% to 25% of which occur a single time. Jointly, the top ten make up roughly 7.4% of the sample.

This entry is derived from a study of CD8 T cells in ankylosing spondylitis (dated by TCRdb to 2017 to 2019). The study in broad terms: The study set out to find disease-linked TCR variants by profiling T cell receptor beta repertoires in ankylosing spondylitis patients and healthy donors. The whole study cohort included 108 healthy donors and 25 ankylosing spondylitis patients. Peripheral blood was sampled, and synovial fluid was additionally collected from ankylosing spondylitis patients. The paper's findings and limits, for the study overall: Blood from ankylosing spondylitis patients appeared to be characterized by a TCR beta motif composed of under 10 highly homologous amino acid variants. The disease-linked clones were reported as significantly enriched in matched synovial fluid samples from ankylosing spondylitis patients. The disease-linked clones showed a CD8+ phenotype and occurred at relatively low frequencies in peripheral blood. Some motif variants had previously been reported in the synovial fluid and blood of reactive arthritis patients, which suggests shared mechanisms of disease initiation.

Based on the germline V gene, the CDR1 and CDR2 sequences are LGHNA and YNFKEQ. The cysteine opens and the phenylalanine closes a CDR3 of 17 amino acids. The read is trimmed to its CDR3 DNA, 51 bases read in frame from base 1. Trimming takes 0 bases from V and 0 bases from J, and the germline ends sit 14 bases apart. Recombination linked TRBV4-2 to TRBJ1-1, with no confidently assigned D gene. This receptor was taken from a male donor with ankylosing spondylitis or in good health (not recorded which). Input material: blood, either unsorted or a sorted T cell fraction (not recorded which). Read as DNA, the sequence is TGTGCCAGCAGCCAAGATTGGAGTAATGAGATGAACACTGAAGCTTTCTTT. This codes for CASSQDWSNEMNTEAFF.